A selection of T cell receptor beta chains follows, all from one sample in a study of blood T cell repertoires in COVID-19. Sequenced by immunoSEQ multiplex PCR; TCRdb stores in-frame clones only, minus some. Among around 150,000 clones listed, around 74% were seen once. Sequencing was carried out using peripheral blood. These receptors were obtained from a man between 65 and 85 years old with acute or convalescent COVID-19. The CDR3 runs from the conserved cysteine through the conserved F or W. A D gene is named only where the DNA matches it firmly. Size values are once, few and many counts, or a class for expanded clones, and some rows have none.

CSAAGLETQYF | TGCAGTGCTGCTGGCCTGGAGACCCAGTACTTC | TRBV20-1 | 11 | . | TRBJ2-5 | .
CASSYSARLSVETQYF | TGTGCCAGCAGTTACTCAGCCAGGCTTTCCGTAGAGACCCAGTACTTC | TRBV6-6 | 16 | . | TRBJ2-5 | .
CASSLTERLNTEAFF | TGTGCCAGCAGCTTGACAGAAAGGTTGAACACTGAAGCTTTCTTT | TRBV5-4 | 15 | . | TRBJ1-1 | few
CASSLGIQVGYQETQYF | TGTGCCAGCAGCTTAGGGATACAGGTGGGGTACCAAGAGACCCAGTACTTC | TRBV7-2 | 17 | . | TRBJ2-5 | once
CASSYSGQKFRNEQFF | TGTGCCAGCAGTTACTCCGGACAGAAGTTCCGGAATGAGCAGTTCTTC | TRBV6-5 | 16 | . | TRBJ2-1 | .
CASGSGQPTDTQYF | TGTGCTAGTGGTTCCGGACAGCCCACAGATACGCAGTATTTT | TRBV12-5 | 14 | . | TRBJ2-3 | few
CAWSGQGATEAFF | TGTGCCTGGAGTGGACAGGGTGCCACTGAAGCTTTCTTT | TRBV30 | 13 | TRBD1 | TRBJ1-1 | .
CASSQSTDTQYF | TGTGCCAGCAGCCAGAGCACAGATACGCAGTATTTT | TRBV11-2 | 12 | . | TRBJ2-3 | .
CAIRGDRGGEKLFF | TGTGCCATCAGGGGGGACAGGGGAGGCGAAAAACTGTTTTTT | TRBV10-3 | 14 | TRBD1 | TRBJ1-4 | .
CSAGAEKLFF | TGCAGTGCGGGAGCTGAAAAACTGTTTTTT | TRBV20-1 | 10 | . | TRBJ1-4 | .
CAISRGTLPANNSPLHF | TGTGCCATCAGTCGGGGGACCTTGCCTGCCAATAATTCACCCCTCCACTTT | TRBV10-3 | 17 | . | TRBJ1-6 | .
CASSLNRGPLEKLFF | TGTGCCAGCAGCCTAAACAGGGGACCCCTTGAAAAACTGTTTTTT | TRBV7-2 | 15 | TRBD1 | TRBJ1-4 | .
CASSRGLAGADNEQFF | TGCGCCAGCAGCAGGGGACTAGCGGGAGCCGACAATGAGCAGTTCTTC | TRBV5-1 | 16 | TRBD2 | TRBJ2-1 | .
CASSLAENTIYF | TGTGCCAGCAGTTTGGCGGAAAACACCATATATTTT | TRBV6-5 | 12 | . | TRBJ1-3 | .
CASSGQGISVPPQHF | TGTGCCAGTAGCGGACAGGGTATCAGCGTACCGCCCCAGCATTTT | TRBV19 | 15 | TRBD1 | TRBJ1-5 | few
CSVGDRETDTQYF | TGCAGCGTTGGGGACAGGGAGACAGATACGCAGTATTTT | TRBV29-1 | 13 | TRBD1 | TRBJ2-3 | once
CASSLEGDEAFF | TGCGCCAGCAGCTTGGAGGGAGATGAAGCTTTCTTT | TRBV5-1 | 12 | . | TRBJ1-1 | few
CASSLGDRNTEAFF | TGTGCCAGCAGCTTAGGGGACAGGAACACTGAAGCTTTCTTT | TRBV13 | 14 | . | TRBJ1-1 | once
CASTRLGGSYEQYF | TGTGCCAGCACCCGTTTGGGAGGATCCTACGAGCAGTACTTC | TRBV5-5 | 14 | . | TRBJ2-7 | .
CASRGLAGSTGELFF | TGTGCCAGTAGGGGACTGGCGGGGTCCACCGGGGAGCTGTTTTTT | TRBV19 | 15 | . | TRBJ2-2 | .
CASRSLAYNEQFF | TGTGCCAGTAGGTCACTAGCCTACAATGAGCAGTTCTTC | TRBV19 | 13 | . | TRBJ2-1 | once
CASSQRRNYGYTF | TGTGCCAGCAGCCAACGGAGGAACTATGGCTACACCTTC | TRBV3-1/TRBV3-2 | 13 | . | TRBJ1-2 | few
CASSYAINSNQPQHF | TGTGCCAGCAGTTACGCTATCAATAGCAATCAGCCCCAGCATTTT | TRBV6-5 | 15 | . | TRBJ1-5 | few
CAWMGLGGHEQFF | TGTGCCTGGATGGGACTGGGGGGGCATGAGCAGTTCTTC | TRBV30 | 13 | . | TRBJ2-1 | .
CASSEARAQTQYF | TGTGCCAGCAGTGAAGCTCGCGCTCAGACCCAGTACTTC | TRBV2 | 13 | . | TRBJ2-5 | .
CASSFWDRITGELFF | TGTGCCAGCAGCTTCTGGGACAGAATCACCGGGGAGCTGTTTTTT | TRBV3-1/TRBV3-2 | 15 | TRBD1 | TRBJ2-2 | .
CASSIGGQGGDTQYF | TGTGCCAGTAGTATCGGGGGACAGGGTGGAGATACGCAGTATTTT | TRBV19 | 15 | TRBD1 | TRBJ2-3 | .
CASSFRTGEAFF | TGTGCCAGCAGTTTTAGGACGGGAGAAGCTTTCTTT | TRBV28 | 12 | . | TRBJ1-1 | .
CASSSGGLAGSTSTDTQYF | TGCGCCAGCAGTTCGGGGGGACTAGCGGGATCCACTAGCACAGATACGCAGTATTTT | TRBV10-1 | 19 | TRBD2 | TRBJ2-3 | few
CASSYPGIINYGYTF | TGTGCCAGCAGTTACCCAGGGATTATTAACTATGGCTACACCTTC | TRBV6-6 | 15 | . | TRBJ1-2 | .
CAISELGQNSGANVLTF | TGTGCCATCAGTGAGCTGGGACAGAACTCTGGGGCCAACGTCCTGACTTTC | TRBV10-3 | 17 | TRBD1 | TRBJ2-6 | .
CSVASANYGYTF | TGCAGCGTTGCCAGCGCTAACTATGGCTACACCTTC | TRBV29-1 | 12 | . | TRBJ1-2 | .
CASTPAGRGTEAFF | TGTGCCAGCACCCCTGCCGGGAGGGGCACTGAAGCTTTCTTT | TRBV11-2 | 14 | . | TRBJ1-1 | .
CASSPTGAQETQYF | TGTGCCAGCAGCCCCACTGGAGCCCAAGAGACCCAGTACTTC | TRBV11-1 | 14 | . | TRBJ2-5 | .
CASSPGLAHTDTQYF | TGTGCCAGCAGTCCGGGACTAGCCCACACAGATACGCAGTATTTT | TRBV28 | 15 | TRBD2 | TRBJ2-3 | .
CASSKAVGDRTYNQPQHF | TGTGCCAGCAGCAAGGCTGTGGGAGACAGGACATACAATCAGCCCCAGCATTTT | TRBV21-1 | 18 | . | TRBJ1-5 | .
CASSPWTGTYEQYF | TGTGCCAGCAGCCCCTGGACAGGGACCTACGAGCAGTACTTC | TRBV14 | 14 | TRBD1 | TRBJ2-7 | few
CASSTAGRGRGSPLHF | TGTGCCAGTAGTACCGCGGGGCGGGGTCGTGGATCACCCCTCCACTTT | TRBV19 | 16 | . | TRBJ1-6 | .
CAISDPGQGNSPLHF | TGTGCCATCAGTGATCCCGGACAGGGGAATTCACCCCTCCACTTT | TRBV10-3 | 15 | TRBD1 | TRBJ1-6 | .
CASNEKTPGNSPLHF | TGTGCCAGTAATGAGAAGACCCCGGGAAATTCACCCCTCCACTTT | TRBV19 | 15 | . | TRBJ1-6 | few
CASSENIRSVYGYTF | TGTGCCAGCAGTGAAAATATTCGGTCCGTCTATGGCTACACCTTC | TRBV6-1 | 15 | . | TRBJ1-2 | .